These 13 T cell receptor beta chains were sequenced from one sample in a study of pediatric ulcerative colitis. Libraries were prepared by immunoSEQ multiplex PCR; TCRdb keeps only in-frame clonotypes and omits some of them. The table lists 30,000 to 35,000 clones, about 81% of them singletons. During colonoscopy, one to two rectal pinch biopsies were collected. Source material: gut tissue. These receptors were taken from a boy between 10 and 17 years old with mild ulcerative colitis.

V is TRBV5-8 and J is TRBJ1-5, with D unresolved. V lost 1 base and J 2 bases, leaving 13 bases between the germline ends. Germline CDR1 SGHTS, CDR2 YDEGEE. The CDR3 loop spans 16 amino acids. For the CDR3, the DNA is TGTGCCAGCAGCTTGCCCGGGTATCGGGGCAATCAGCCCCAGCATTTT. It yields the protein CASSLPGYRGNQPQHF.

The J gene is TRBJ2-3, the V gene TRBV7-9, with 12 bases that match TRBD2. Per the germline V gene, CDR1 is SEHNR and CDR2 is FQNEAQ (reference sequence). CDR3 length equals 18 residues. With 1 base clipped from V and 0 bases from J, the junction kept 5 bases outside the gene matches. CDR3 DNA sequence: TGTGCCAGCAGCTTAGGGACTAGCGGGGACGCTAGCACAGATACGCAGTATTTT. As protein: CASSLGTSGDASTDTQYF.

The rearrangement uses TRBV5-1 and TRBJ1-6, with TRBD1 matching 8 bases. Looked up from germline, CDR1 is SGHRS and CDR2 is YFSETQ. This CDR3 spans 15 amino acids. Germline trimming cut 5 bases from V and 10 bases from J; bases unmatched to any gene: 11. CDR3 nucleotides: TGCGCCAGCAGTCCCGAGGCAGGGGGCGCATCACCCCTCCACTTT. This codes for CASSPEAGGASPLHF. Supplemented by reference TRBV5-1 and TRBJ1-6, the full variable domain reads KAGVTQTPRYLIKTRGQQVTLSCSPISGHRSVSWYQQTPGQGLQFLFEYFSETQRNKGNFPGRFSGRQFSNSRSEMNVSTLELGDSALYLCASSPEAGGASPLHFGNGTRLTVT.

The CDR3 region is CASSYSVTAYNEQFF. For the CDR3, the DNA is TGTGCCAGCAGTTACTCGGTGACAGCCTACAATGAGCAGTTCTTC. The chain carries TRBV6-6 and TRBJ2-1; D may be TRBD1 (5 bases). CDR1 and CDR2 from the germline V gene are MNHNY and SVGAGI (reference sequence). The CDR3 has 15 residues. Trimming stripped 0 bases from V and 2 bases from J, with 8 bases between.

The rearrangement joins TRBV5-1 to TRBJ2-3; D not resolved. CDR1 is SGHRS, CDR2 YFSETQ, per germline. Deletions cut 0 bases from V and 0 bases from J, with 5 bases between. The CDR3 spans 14 residues. The CDR3 region has the DNA TGCGCCAGCAGCTTGGGGCAGAGCACAGATACGCAGTATTTT. It codes for CASSLGQSTDTQYF.

This CDR3 reads CASSRGLAASYEQYF. The CDR3 bases are TGTGCCAGCAGCAGGGGACTAGCGGCCTCCTACGAGCAGTACTTC. The chain joins TRBV6-5 to TRBJ2-7; 11 bases agree with TRBD2. Trimming cost V 6 bases and J 0 bases; bases outside gene matches: 4. This CDR3 comprises 15 residues. Per germline, CDR1 MNHEY and CDR2 SVGAGI.

The rearrangement joins TRBV6-1 to TRBJ2-2, with 8 bases aligning to TRBD1. The CDR3 spans 18 residues. Trimming removed 3 bases from V and 5 bases from J; junction bases left unmatched: 14. Germline lookup yields CDR1 MNHNS and CDR2 SASEGT. CDR3 protein: CASSDMPGGAPGTGELFF. The CDR3 DNA reads as TGTGCCAGCAGTGATATGCCAGGGGGCGCCCCGGGAACCGGGGAGCTGTTTTTT.

The chain uses TRBV5-4 and TRBJ1-1; TRBD1 aligns across 7 bases. J lost 2 bases, V lost 2 bases, and 12 bases had no gene match. The CDR3 is 17 residues long. Germline-derived CDR1 and CDR2 are SGHNT and YYREEE (reference sequence). CDR3 nucleotide sequence: TGTGCCAGCAGCTTCGGAGGAATGACAGGGTTAAACACTGAAGCTTTCTTT. Translating gives CASSFGGMTGLNTEAFF.

This clone was found a few times. CDR3 sequence reads: CASSQERRDQYTF. For the CDR3, the DNA is TGTGCCAGCAGCCAAGAGCGGAGGGATCAATACACCTTC. The J gene is TRBJ1-2, the V gene TRBV4-2; no clear D gene. Trimming cost V 0 bases and J 11 bases, with 13 bases left between them. The germline gives CDR1 LGHNA, CDR2 YNFKEQ. This CDR3 contains 13 residues.

The chain is built from TRBV5-8 and TRBJ1-2; D possibly corresponds to TRBD1 (5 bases). Germline loops: CDR1 SGHTS, CDR2 YDEGEE. The CDR3 loop spans 15 amino acids. Deletions cut 6 bases from V and 2 bases from J, with 17 bases between. The CDR3 coding sequence is TGTGCCAGCACCAAACCTACCCGGGACAACTATGGCTACACCTTC. Translating gives CASTKPTRDNYGYTF.

This clone appeared a single time. This CDR3 reads CASSPAGPNNEQFF. The DNA for the CDR3 is TGTGCCAGCTCACCGGCGGGGCCCAACAATGAGCAGTTCTTC. V and J are TRBV18 and TRBJ2-1, with TRBD2 as a possible D gene (6 bases). This CDR3 spans 14 amino acids. The V end was cut by 3 bases, the J end by 5 bases, with 11 bases between. Per germline, CDR1 KGHSH and CDR2 LQKENI.

The chain carries TRBV10-2 and TRBJ2-5; D not certain. V gave up 6 bases and J gave up 2 bases, with 16 bases separating them. The CDR3 covers 15 residues. Germline values: CDR1 WSHSY, CDR2 SAAADI. The CDR3 sequence: CASSAADGLQETQYF. In DNA form, the CDR3 reads TGCGCCAGCAGCGCCGCGGACGGGCTGCAAGAGACCCAGTACTTC.

The J gene is TRBJ2-5, the V gene TRBV27; TRBD2 matches at 10 bases. V gave up 5 bases and J gave up 5 bases; unmatched junction bases: 8. The germline gives CDR1 MNHEY, CDR2 SMNVEV (reference sequence). The CDR3 loop spans 15 amino acids. This chain's CDR3 is CASSPIAGGDETQYF. For the CDR3, the DNA is TGTGCCAGCAGTCCCATAGCGGGGGGTGACGAGACCCAGTACTTC.